These 21 T cell receptor beta chains came from one sample sequenced in a study of blood T cell repertoires in COVID-19. Method: immunoSEQ multiplex PCR; TCRdb's copy keeps in-frame clones and lacks some. This sample yields under 300,000 clones, of which around 90% are seen a single time; around 0.83% belongs to the top ten. The source material was peripheral blood. Receptors were obtained from a man younger than 45 with COVID-19, enrolled during active disease.

This chain links TRBV10-3 with TRBJ2-1; 9 bases agree with TRBD2. The CDR3 totals 16 residues. V lost 6 bases and J lost 10; bases outside the gene matches: 16. Germline lookup yields CDR1 ENHRY and CDR2 SYGVKD. The CDR3 DNA follows: TGTGCCATCAGCGAAGGTAGCGGGGGCAGGTATGGGGAGCAGTTCTTC. Translated, it gives CAISEGSGGRYGEQFF.

The V gene is TRBV2, the J gene TRBJ2-3; D gene unclear. Germline V gene data show CDR1 as SNHLY and CDR2 as FYNNEI. The CDR3 has 14 amino acids. V was trimmed by 7 bases and J by 0 bases, leaving 11 bases between them. CDR3 nucleotides: TGTGCCAGCACGAGGAGTCTGAGCACAGATACGCAGTATTTT. Protein sequence: CASTRSLSTDTQYF.

The chain employs TRBV5-6 and TRBJ2-1; D may be TRBD1 (5 bases). Germline CDR1 SGHDT, CDR2 YYEEEE. Trimming took off 1 base at V and 6 bases at J, with 11 bases between the two ends. There are 14 residues in the CDR3. CDR3 residues: CASSLRGAFNEQFF. CDR3 in DNA: TGTGCCAGCAGCTTGAGGGGTGCGTTCAATGAGCAGTTCTTC. Supplemented by reference TRBV5-6 and TRBJ2-1, the full variable domain reads DAGVTQSPTHLIKTRGQQVTLRCSPKSGHDTVSWYQQALGQGPQFIFQYYEEEERQRGNFPDRFSGHQFPNYSSELNVNALLLGDSALYLCASSLRGAFNEQFFGPGTRLTVL.

This clone was detected only a few times. This chain links TRBV4-2 with TRBJ2-5; 8 bases align to TRBD2. This CDR3 region has 13 residues. Per the germline V gene, CDR1 is LGHNA and CDR2 is YNFKEQ. V dropped 4 bases and J dropped 4; count of bases not matched to a gene: 2. The CDR3 DNA reads TGTGCCAGCAGCCCCGGACTAGCAGAGACCCAGTACTTC. Its protein is CASSPGLAETQYF.

The rearrangement uses TRBV19 and TRBJ1-6, with 7 bases lining up with TRBD1. The CDR3 runs to 15 residues. The V segment lost 5 bases and the J segment 10 bases; nucleotides outside the gene matches: 11. Germline assignment: CDR1 LNHDA and CDR2 SQIVND (reference sequence). The CDR3 region is CASSLGTVPPSPLHF. The CDR3 DNA sequence: TGTGCCAGTAGTCTCGGGACAGTCCCTCCGTCACCCCTCCACTTT.

The CDR3 spells CAISDQAGLQHF. The CDR3 coding sequence is TGTGCCATCAGTGACCAAGCGGGGTTACAGCATTTT. The rearrangement links TRBV10-3 to TRBJ1-5; no clear D. The CDR3 length is 12 residues. Looked up from germline, CDR1 is ENHRY and CDR2 is SYGVKD. Between the trimmed V and J ends, which lost 3 bases and 13 bases, there was a span of 13 bases.

The V and J genes are TRBV5-1 and TRBJ1-1, with TRBD1 as a possible D gene (6 bases). The CDR3 length is 15 residues. The V and J ends lost 4 bases and 5 bases respectively, with 18 bases between them. Germline V gene lookup returns CDR1 SGHRS and CDR2 YFSETQ. This chain's CDR3 is CASSLHRERRTEAFF. In DNA form, the CDR3 reads TGCGCCAGCAGCCTCCACAGGGAACGGCGAACTGAAGCTTTCTTT.

The chain uses TRBV9 and TRBJ1-1; D call uncertain. In germline, CDR1 is SGDLS, CDR2 YYNGEE. The CDR3 covers 14 residues. V was cut by 4 bases and J by 1 base, with 11 bases left in between. CDR3 sequence (DNA): TGTGCCAGCAGCCCGCTATCGGGGAACACTGAAGCTTTCTTT. It encodes CASSPLSGNTEAFF.

The chain has TRBV5-5 and TRBJ2-5, with D possibly matching TRBD2 (9 bases). The germline CDR1 and CDR2 sequences are SGHKS and YYEKEE (reference sequence). The ends were cut back, 0 bases at V and 5 bases at J, with 20 bases in the middle. The CDR3 length is 17 residues. CDR3: CASSLGQGPSGVETQYF. CDR3 coding DNA: TGTGCCAGCAGCTTGGGACAGGGGCCTAGCGGGGTCGAGACCCAGTACTTC. Full variable domain (outside the CDR3, taken from reference TRBV5-5 and TRBJ2-5): DAGVTQSPTHLIKTRGQQVTLRCSPISGHKSVSWYQQVLGQGPQFIFQYYEKEERGRGNFPDRFSARQFPNYSSELNVNALLLGDSALYLCASSLGQGPSGVETQYFGPGTRLLVL.

The chain couples TRBV18 to TRBJ1-5, with TRBD1 matching over 7 bases. V gave up 4 bases and J gave up 2 bases; unmatched junction bases: 8. CDR3 length equals 16 residues. Looked up from germline, CDR1 is KGHSH and CDR2 is LQKENI. Here the CDR3 DNA reads TGTGCCAGCTCACGCCCAGGGGGGTATGGCAATCAGCCCCAGCATTTT. Its protein product is CASSRPGGYGNQPQHF.

The gene calls are TRBV2 and TRBJ1-2; no clear D. The length of the CDR3 is 13 residues. CDR1 is SNHLY, CDR2 FYNNEI, per germline. Trimming shortened V by 4 bases and J by 4 bases, and 10 bases separated the two germline ends. This chain's CDR3 is CASSGSPRYGYTF. In nucleotides, the CDR3 is TGTGCCAGCAGTGGTAGCCCTCGCTATGGCTACACCTTC.

The J gene is TRBJ1-2, the V gene TRBV3-1 (or the pseudogene TRBV3-2); 10 nucleotides match TRBD1. The germline CDR1 and CDR2 sequences are LGHDT and YNNKEL (reference sequence). After removal of 2 bases from V and 5 bases from J, the junction contained 2 bases not matched to a gene. The CDR3 is 14 amino acids. CDR3 residues: CASSQTGQGYGYTF. The CDR3 DNA is TGTGCCAGCAGCCAAACGGGACAGGGGTATGGCTACACCTTC.

The rearrangement joins TRBV10-3 to TRBJ2-1; 11 bases match TRBD2. Germline values: CDR1 ENHRY, CDR2 SYGVKD. The CDR3 is made up of 16 amino acids. V shed 6 bases and J 0 bases; nucleotides not matched to a gene: 4. The CDR3 protein is CAIRDLAGGSYNEQFF. The CDR3 coding sequence is TGTGCCATCAGAGATCTAGCGGGGGGCTCCTACAATGAGCAGTTCTTC.

The rearrangement joins TRBV19 to TRBJ1-5; 10 positions agree with TRBD1. The V segment lost 3 bases and the J segment 2 bases; nucleotides outside the gene matches: 1. The germline CDR1 and CDR2 sequences are LNHDA and SQIVND (reference sequence). The CDR3 spans 15 residues. In DNA form, the CDR3 reads TGTGCCAGTAGTATGGGGACAGGGGGCAATCAGCCCCAGCATTTT. Its protein product is CASSMGTGGNQPQHF.

The chain uses TRBV27 and TRBJ1-6; 7 nucleotides line up with TRBD1. This CDR3 is built from 15 residues. The germline V gene has CDR1 MNHEY and CDR2 SMNVEV (reference sequence). V shed 5 bases, J shed 7 bases, and the junction held 8 bases outside the gene matches. In DNA form, the CDR3 reads TGTGCCAGCAGTCCGAGCACAGGGGTAAATTCACCCCTCCACTTT. This gives the protein CASSPSTGVNSPLHF.

The chain joins TRBV5-1 to TRBJ2-7, with 7 bases fitting TRBD1. The CDR3 has 15 residues. V was pared by 0 bases and J by 0 bases, with 3 bases of the junction left unmatched. Germline loops: CDR1 SGHRS, CDR2 YFSETQ. CDR3 coding DNA: TGCGCCAGCAGCTTGGTGTCAGGGGGCTCCTACGAGCAGTACTTC. This codes for CASSLVSGGSYEQYF.

This chain links TRBV2 with TRBJ2-3, with a tentative D call TRBD2 (7 bases). Deletions cut 7 bases from V and 2 bases from J, with 19 bases between. The germline CDR1 and CDR2 sequences are SNHLY and FYNNEI. This CDR3 comprises 16 residues. This chain's CDR3 is CASNDVGGPNTDTQYF. CDR3 coding DNA: TGTGCCAGCAACGACGTCGGGGGGCCCAACACAGATACGCAGTATTTT.

V usage is TRBV5-1 and J usage is TRBJ1-6; tentative D call: TRBD1 (5 bases). Germline-derived CDR1 and CDR2 are SGHRS and YFSETQ. The length of the CDR3 is 14 residues. Between the trimmed V and J ends, which lost 4 bases and 10 bases, there was a span of 15 bases. CDR3 bases: TGCGCCAGCAGCCCGCTCGGGGAGGGGTCACCCCTCCACTTT. Protein product: CASSPLGEGSPLHF.

The chain joins TRBV7-3 to TRBJ2-3; 7 positions agree with TRBD1. After removal of 5 bases from V and 3 bases from J, the junction contained 8 bases not matched to a gene. This CDR3 has 15 amino acids. Germline V gene data show CDR1 as SGHTA and CDR2 as FQGTGA. CDR3 residues: CASSLGGGQTDTQYF. In DNA, the CDR3 is TGTGCCAGCAGCCTAGGTGGGGGACAGACAGATACGCAGTATTTT.

The CDR3 reads CASSLRGLYEQFF. The DNA of the CDR3 is TGCGCCAGCAGCTTGAGGGGTTTGTATGAGCAGTTCTTC. V gene TRBV5-1 combines with J gene TRBJ2-1; a weak D match, TRBD1 (5 bases). CDR3 length: 13 residues. CDR1 and CDR2 (germline): SGHRS, YFSETQ. Trimming cost V 1 base and J 8 bases, with 10 bases left between them.

This clone has only one observation. The chain employs TRBV28 and TRBJ1-6; TRBD1 might be the D (6 bases). Germline-derived CDR1 and CDR2 are MDHEN and SYDVKM. CDR3 length: 13 residues. Trimming pared 9 bases from V and 2 bases from J, leaving 8 bases between. CDR3 nucleotides: TGTGCCAGTCGGACAGCCTATAATTCACCCCTCCACTTT. It specifies CASRTAYNSPLHF.